These T cell receptor beta chains were read from a single sample in a study of beta chain features in type 1 diabetes. Sequencing used immunoSEQ multiplex PCR; TCRdb keeps in-frame clones, though not all of them. The sample includes 35,000 or so clones, almost 65% of them seen just once. Sequenced material: Tregs from blood. All receptors come from a woman in her twenties or thirties in good health. Each CDR3 is given without its conserved first and last residue. Size tells how often a clone was seen (once, few, many) or the class of an expanded clone, and some rows leave it out.

v_gene	abundance	j_gene	CDR3aa
TRBV19	once	TRBJ2-6	ASSIGWSPGANVLT
TRBV7-2	-	TRBJ2-3	ASSSSGARTDTQY
TRBV11-3	-	TRBJ2-6	ASSFAGSGANVLT
TRBV4-2	-	TRBJ2-3	ASSQSGGITDTQY
TRBV5-1	-	TRBJ1-1	ASRVGDTEAF
TRBV4-1	-	TRBJ2-2	ASSSILGSGSNTGELF
TRBV19	few	TRBJ2-1	ASSFSGSYNEQF
TRBV6-1	once	TRBJ1-1	ASRKQGNTEAF
TRBV19	-	TRBJ2-5	ASSIPGLAVQETQY
TRBV30	-	TRBJ2-2	AWSVIAGTGELF
TRBV6-5	once	TRBJ1-1	ASSYRVGRTEAF
TRBV4-3	-	TRBJ2-5	ASSQGLAGVETQY
TRBV18	-	TRBJ2-1	ASSASPSYNEQF
TRBV19	-	TRBJ2-7	ASSMAGTGRYEQY
TRBV11-2	once	TRBJ2-7	ASSSDRDYEQY
TRBV27	-	TRBJ2-1	ASSLWSSGPGRVVEQF
TRBV19	once	TRBJ2-1	ASSRPSGRAYNEQF
TRBV7-2	-	TRBJ2-1	ASSLTGTSGYNEQF
TRBV7-9	-	TRBJ2-7	ASSLTGSFSYEQY
TRBV18	-	TRBJ1-5	ASSLRQGDQPQH